These T cell receptor beta chains were read from a single sample in a study of T-cell memory formation after mild COVID-19. One entry per CDR3 protein results from TCRdb running MiXCR on the 5' RACE reads. The profile shows about 240,000 distinct CDR3 sequences, roughly a tenth of them singletons. The sample was PBMCs or a T cell subset sorted from them (not recorded which). The origin of the receptors is a man younger than 30 who had mild COVID-19 (a few samples of this study predate the infection). Cell type and time point are not known. Both conserved end residues are part of each CDR3. The D gene is left open where the match is weak. Size is stated for part of the rows, as once, few or many counts, or as a class when the clone is expanded.

J: TRBJ2-5
D: TRBD1
size: -
V: TRBV28
DNA: TGTGCCAGCAACTCCGGGACAGTCGGGGCTCAAGAGACCCAGTACTTC
CDR3: CASNSGTVGAQETQYF

J: TRBJ2-1
D: -
size: -
V: TRBV6-5
DNA: TGTGCCAGCATGACGGTCAATGAGCAGTTCTTC
CDR3: CASMTVNEQFF

J: TRBJ2-2
D: TRBD2
size: many
V: TRBV20-1
DNA: TGCAGTGCTAAGCGGGGGGACCCCGGGGAGCTGTTTTTT
CDR3: CSAKRGDPGELFF

J: TRBJ2-4
D: -
size: few
V: TRBV11-2
DNA: TGTGCCAGCAGCCCAGGAGGGGCACGGGGCAAAAACATTCAGTACTTC
CDR3: CASSPGGARGKNIQYF

J: TRBJ1-6
D: -
size: few
V: TRBV12-3/TRBV12-4
DNA: TGTGCCAGCAGTTCACGGCCTCGGTCACCCCTCCACTTT
CDR3: CASSSRPRSPLHF

J: TRBJ2-2
D: TRBD1
size: few
V: TRBV27
DNA: TGTGCCAGCAGTTTATGGCAGGGGGCCCTAACCGGGGAGCTGTTTTTT
CDR3: CASSLWQGALTGELFF

J: TRBJ2-3
D: TRBD1
size: -
V: TRBV4-3
DNA: TGCGCCAGCAGCCAAAACAGGGGGGAGGATACGCAGTATTTT
CDR3: CASSQNRGEDTQYF

J: TRBJ2-3
D: -
size: -
V: TRBV4-1
DNA: TGCGCCAGCAGCCAAGTTGGCAGGAAACGGCCAGATACGCAGTATTTT
CDR3: CASSQVGRKRPDTQYF

J: TRBJ1-1
D: -
size: few
V: TRBV5-8
DNA: TGTGCCAGCAGCTTGGCCGGTCAGGCACACACTGAAGCTTTCTTT
CDR3: CASSLAGQAHTEAFF

J: TRBJ2-1
D: -
size: few
V: TRBV12-3/TRBV12-4
DNA: TGTGCCAGCAGTTTTGCGGCCAATGAGCAGTTCTTC
CDR3: CASSFAANEQFF

J: TRBJ2-3
D: TRBD2
size: many
V: TRBV5-1
DNA: TGCGCCAGCAGCTTGGGAAGCGGGGTCACAGATACGCAGTATTTT
CDR3: CASSLGSGVTDTQYF

J: TRBJ1-2
D: -
size: few
V: TRBV28
DNA: TGTGCCAGCAGCTCCCCCGGAGTGGGGGCTGGCTATGGCTACACCTTC
CDR3: CASSSPGVGAGYGYTF

J: TRBJ2-7
D: TRBD2
size: -
V: TRBV7-2
DNA: TGTGCCAGCAGCTCCCACGCTAGCGGGGGGTCATACGAGCAGTACTTC
CDR3: CASSSHASGGSYEQYF

J: TRBJ2-7
D: TRBD1
size: -
V: TRBV6-5
DNA: TGTGCCAGCAGCACCCTGGGACAGGGGAGAGAGCAGTACTTC
CDR3: CASSTLGQGREQYF

J: TRBJ2-1
D: -
size: many
V: TRBV5-1
DNA: TGCGCCAGCAGCTTGGGGGGGGGGCGCAATGAGCAGTTCTTC
CDR3: CASSLGGGRNEQFF

J: TRBJ2-1
D: TRBD2
size: many
V: TRBV10-3
DNA: TGTGCCATCAGGAGGACTAGCGGGGACAATGAGCAGTTCTTC
CDR3: CAIRRTSGDNEQFF

J: TRBJ2-2
D: -
size: few
V: TRBV5-1
DNA: TGCGCCAGCAGTTTTACACACTCGAACACCGGGGAGCTGTTTTTT
CDR3: CASSFTHSNTGELFF

J: TRBJ2-7
D: -
size: -
V: TRBV19
DNA: TGTGCCAGTACCCGAGGAGGTCCGGGGGCGGTCCCCTACGAGCAGTACTTC
CDR3: CASTRGGPGAVPYEQYF

J: TRBJ1-1
D: TRBD1
size: few
V: TRBV6-5
DNA: TGTGCCAGCAGGGACAGGGGAGGAAGTACTGAAGCTTTCTTT
CDR3: CASRDRGGSTEAFF

J: TRBJ1-6
D: -
size: -
V: TRBV5-5
DNA: TGTGCCAGCAGCCGAAGGGGGGATAATTCACCCCTCCACTTT
CDR3: CASSRRGDNSPLHF

J: TRBJ2-1
D: -
size: few
V: TRBV7-9
DNA: TGTGCCAGCAGCGATGCTTGGGAAGAGCAGTTCTTC
CDR3: CASSDAWEEQFF

J: TRBJ2-5
D: TRBD1
size: -
V: TRBV27
DNA: TGTGCCAGCAGTTTAGTGGTGCCCTGGGACAGGGGGGAGACCCAGTACTTC
CDR3: CASSLVVPWDRGETQYF

J: TRBJ2-2
D: -
size: -
V: TRBV7-9
DNA: TGTGCCAGCAGCCGTAGCGGCACGAACACCGGGGAGCTGTTTTTT
CDR3: CASSRSGTNTGELFF

J: TRBJ1-2
D: TRBD1
size: few
V: TRBV4-1
DNA: TGCGCCAGCAGCCAGGGGGACAGGACTAACTATGGCTACACCTTC
CDR3: CASSQGDRTNYGYTF

J: TRBJ2-1
D: -
size: few
V: TRBV7-3
DNA: TGTGCCAGCAGCTATGGTGCTAGCTACAATGAGCAGTTCTTC
CDR3: CASSYGASYNEQFF

J: TRBJ1-1
D: -
size: -
V: TRBV4-3
DNA: TGCGCCAGCAGCCAAGAATTGGTGGGACTCCTGAACACTGAAGCTTTCTTT
CDR3: CASSQELVGLLNTEAFF

J: TRBJ1-5
D: -
size: -
V: TRBV19
DNA: TGTGCCACGGGACACCTTAGCAATCAGCCCCAGCATTTT
CDR3: CATGHLSNQPQHF

J: TRBJ1-1
D: -
size: few
V: TRBV9
DNA: TGTGCCAGCAGCGCCCAACAGGGAAACACTGAAGCTTTCTTT
CDR3: CASSAQQGNTEAFF

J: TRBJ2-2
D: TRBD2
size: few
V: TRBV7-3
DNA: TGTGCCAGCAGACCGGGGGGGAACACCGGGGAGCTGTTTTTT
CDR3: CASRPGGNTGELFF

J: TRBJ1-1
D: -
size: -
V: TRBV5-1
DNA: TGCGCCAGCAGCCCTCGGGCAGGGTGGACTGAAGCTTTCTTT
CDR3: CASSPRAGWTEAFF

J: TRBJ1-2
D: -
size: few
V: TRBV4-3
DNA: TGCGCCAGCAGCGGGATAGGAGGGCTCGGGGGCAATGGCTACACCTTC
CDR3: CASSGIGGLGGNGYTF

J: TRBJ2-2
D: TRBD1
size: -
V: TRBV5-5
DNA: TGTGCCAGCAGCCCGAAGACAGGGGGAGAGAACACCGGGGAGCTGTTTTTT
CDR3: CASSPKTGGENTGELFF

J: TRBJ2-7
D: -
size: -
V: TRBV25-1
DNA: TGTGCCAGCAGTTCTGCGGGACGGAGCTCCTACGAGCAGTACTTC
CDR3: CASSSAGRSSYEQYF

J: TRBJ1-2
D: TRBD1
size: few
V: TRBV25-1
DNA: TGTGCCAGCAGTGAGGCGAGGGGGCGAGGGAGTGGCTACACCTTC
CDR3: CASSEARGRGSGYTF

J: TRBJ2-1
D: -
size: -
V: TRBV15
DNA: TGTGCCACCAGCAGAGCACTGGTACCTAGCTCCTACAATGAGCAGTTCTTC
CDR3: CATSRALVPSSYNEQFF

J: TRBJ1-4
D: -
size: few
V: TRBV4-2
DNA: TGTGCCAGCAGCCCCGTACAGGGTGAAGGACTGTTTTTT
CDR3: CASSPVQGEGLFF

J: TRBJ1-4
D: TRBD1
size: few
V: TRBV6-6
DNA: TGTGCCAGCAGTTGGGGGGGACAGGGAGCAACTAATGAAAAACTGTTTTTT
CDR3: CASSWGGQGATNEKLFF

J: TRBJ1-2
D: TRBD1
size: -
V: TRBV7-6
DNA: TGTGCCAGCAGCTTCGGGACAGGGGTCGGTGGCTACACCTTC
CDR3: CASSFGTGVGGYTF

J: TRBJ2-5
D: TRBD1
size: -
V: TRBV4-3
DNA: TGCGCCAGCAGCCAAGATGTTCAGGGGGCACGGGAGACCCAGTACTTC
CDR3: CASSQDVQGARETQYF

J: TRBJ1-1
D: TRBD1
size: few
V: TRBV7-2
DNA: TGTGCCAGCAGCTTTTACGGACAGGAGCATCCCGGAGCTTTCTTT
CDR3: CASSFYGQEHPGAFF

J: TRBJ2-7
D: -
size: -
V: TRBV14
DNA: TGTGCCAGCAGCCAAGGGGAGACAGTCCATGGGTCGGAGCAGTACTTC
CDR3: CASSQGETVHGSEQYF

J: TRBJ2-5
D: -
size: few
V: TRBV7-3
DNA: TGTGCCAGCAGCTTAAGTGCGGGGACCCAAGAGACCCAGTACTTC
CDR3: CASSLSAGTQETQYF

J: TRBJ2-1
D: TRBD2
size: -
V: TRBV11-3
DNA: TGTGCCAGCAGCGGACTAGCGGGCGGCGCTGACAATGAGCAGTTCTTC
CDR3: CASSGLAGGADNEQFF

J: TRBJ2-2
D: TRBD2
size: many
V: TRBV9
DNA: TGTGCCAGCAGCGTAGCGGGGGGAGAGCTGTTTTTT
CDR3: CASSVAGGELFF

J: TRBJ1-1
D: -
size: many
V: TRBV7-2
DNA: TGTGCCAGCAGCTTATATTCTTCTGGGTCGGCTGAAGCTTTCTTT
CDR3: CASSLYSSGSAEAFF

J: TRBJ2-5
D: -
size: many
V: TRBV28
DNA: TGTGCCAGCAGTTCCGGGGTCTATGAGACCCAGTACTTC
CDR3: CASSSGVYETQYF

J: TRBJ2-7
D: -
size: few
V: TRBV15
DNA: TGTGCCACCAGCAGAGACAGGGATACCTACGAGCAGTACTTC
CDR3: CATSRDRDTYEQYF

J: TRBJ2-3
D: -
size: many
V: TRBV5-1
DNA: TGCGCCAGCAGCGAGGGACAATTAAGCACAGATACGCAGTATTTT
CDR3: CASSEGQLSTDTQYF

J: TRBJ1-1
D: -
size: few
V: TRBV7-9
DNA: TGTGCCAGCAGCTCTGCCCAGGGTGGGTCCTGGGGGAACACTGAAGCTTTCTTT
CDR3: CASSSAQGGSWGNTEAFF

J: TRBJ1-1
D: -
size: -
V: TRBV6-5
DNA: TGTGCCAGCAGACCGGGGGCAGCGGACACTGAAGCTTTCTTT
CDR3: CASRPGAADTEAFF

J: TRBJ1-1
D: TRBD1
size: few
V: TRBV24-1
DNA: TGTGCCACCAGTGAAGAAGGGCAGGGGGCTGAAGCTTTCTTT
CDR3: CATSEEGQGAEAFF

J: TRBJ1-1
D: -
size: -
V: TRBV2
DNA: TGTGCCAGCTATTTCAAGTGGAACACTGAAGCTTTCTTT
CDR3: CASYFKWNTEAFF

J: TRBJ2-1
D: TRBD2
size: many
V: TRBV12-3/TRBV12-4
DNA: TGTGCCAGCAGTCCCACGGGACTAGCGGGGGGGTACTACAATGAGCAGTTCTTC
CDR3: CASSPTGLAGGYYNEQFF

J: TRBJ2-4
D: -
size: -
V: TRBV12-3/TRBV12-4
DNA: TGTGCCAGCAGTTTTAGAAAGGACACAGCCAAAAACATTCAGTACTTC
CDR3: CASSFRKDTAKNIQYF

J: TRBJ2-1
D: TRBD2
size: many
V: TRBV5-1
DNA: TGCGCCAGCAGGGCCGGGGACTACCTCTACAATGAGCAGTTCTTC
CDR3: CASRAGDYLYNEQFF

J: TRBJ2-7
D: TRBD2
size: few
V: TRBV5-1
DNA: TGCGCCAGCAGCTTCGCTAGCGGGCTGGGTGAGCAGTACTTC
CDR3: CASSFASGLGEQYF

J: TRBJ1-3
D: -
size: -
V: TRBV4-2
DNA: TGTGCCAGCAGCCAAGTGGGCGGGCACTCTGGAAACACCATATATTTT
CDR3: CASSQVGGHSGNTIYF

J: TRBJ1-1
D: -
size: -
V: TRBV13
DNA: TGTGCCAGCAGCTTAGTCAGGGCCGGAGCTTTCTTT
CDR3: CASSLVRAGAFF